A selection of T cell receptor beta chains follows, all from one sample in a study of shared T cell receptors in the human thymus. TCRdb's copy holds only in-frame clones and misses some; the assay was immunoSEQ multiplex PCR. The table lists under 450,000 clones, roughly 94% of them singletons. Material for sequencing was thymocytes. The source of these receptors is a human donor. Each CDR3 is given with its conserved first and last residue. The order of the fields is V gene, D gene, J gene, CDR3 DNA, CDR3 protein. The D gene is left open where the match is weak.

TRBV5-5	-	TRBJ1-3	TGTGCCAGCAGCTGGGAGGGTCCCGCTGGAAACACCATATATTTT	CASSWEGPAGNTIYF
TRBV7-9	-	TRBJ1-5	TGTGCCAGCAGCCGACAGGCAGGGGAAGAGAGTGGGAATCAGCCCCAGCATTTT	CASSRQAGEESGNQPQHF
TRBV28	-	TRBJ1-2	TGTGCCAGCAGTCCGCCCACCCCACGGCGATATGGCTACACCTTC	CASSPPTPRRYGYTF
TRBV7-2	-	TRBJ1-1	TGTGCCAGCAGCGTAACGGGACACCTAAGGAACACTGAAGCTTTCTTT	CASSVTGHLRNTEAFF
TRBV6-5	TRBD2	TRBJ2-3	TGTGCCAGCAGGGACCCTTGGACTAGCGGGAGATGGGAGTATTTT	CASRDPWTSGRWEYF
TRBV11-2	-	TRBJ2-7	TGTGCCAGCAGCCCCTCCCGAGGGGAGCCAAGCTACGAGCAGTACTTC	CASSPSRGEPSYEQYF
TRBV6-1	TRBD1	TRBJ2-1	TGTGCCAGCAGATGGGGACAGGACCTAGGGGATGAGCAGTTCTTC	CASRWGQDLGDEQFF
TRBV4-3	TRBD1	TRBJ2-4	TGCGCCAGCAGCCGTGGACAGGGAGCCAAAAACATTCAGTACTTC	CASSRGQGAKNIQYF
TRBV7-8	-	TRBJ1-3	TGTGCCAGCAGCCCGGGGGGGAGAGGAAACACCATATATTTT	CASSPGGRGNTIYF
TRBV6-1	-	TRBJ1-5	TGTGCCAGCAGGGACGGTTCGCCCCAGCATTTT	CASRDGSPQHF